This T cell receptor (beta chain) was sequenced during a study of T cell repertoires in cytomegalovirus infection. Study at large: Matching HLA type and CMV infection were both indicated by public TCR beta signatures.

Findings and limits, study-wide: Individuals carrying CMV plus the relevant HLA were identified by cumulative frequency of public TCR beta families. In two of eight donors, the top clonotype was HLA-C-restricted CMV-specific.

This clonotype was counted at least ten times. Its specificity is unknown. Each CDR3 protein gets one entry after TCRdb re-called the reads with MiXCR. The sample lists 150,000 to 200,000 distinct CDR3 sequences, approximately 9.7% occurring once. The specimen sequenced was PBMCs. This clonotype originated in a human donor in good health (CMV status not recorded). Some clones in this sample may be carry-over from other donors' samples.

Here the CDR3 DNA reads TGTGCCAGCAGCTTAGATAGGGCAGGGAATCAGCCCCAGCATTTT. Protein: CASSLDRAGNQPQHF. This rearrangement joins TRBV7-2 to TRBJ1-5; D possibly corresponds to TRBD1 (5 bases). The length of the CDR3 is 15 residues. Trimming took off 1 base at V and 4 bases at J, with 11 bases between the two ends. In germline, CDR1 is SGHTA, CDR2 FQGNSA.